This T cell receptor (beta chain) was captured by sequencing in a study of blood T cell repertoires in COVID-19. Study in general: Spain, Italy and the United States supplied samples that represented acute and convalescent COVID-19. PBMCs, B-cell-depleted T cells, or T cells were the source of the cDNA or gDNA that made up the material.

Per the authors' pipeline: Researchers report that nucleated cell counts were estimated from reference gene primer amplification. Assay: immunoSEQ multiplex PCR; the TCRdb copy retains only in-frame clones and omits some. V, J and clone size were drawn from that table, and D and trimming were deduced from the DNA. Here the sample spans about 44,000 clones, around 84% being singletons. V was pared by 1 base and J by 7 bases, with 11 bases of the junction left unmatched. The germline V gene encodes CDR1 SGHAT and CDR2 FQNNGV. CDR3 length: 18 residues. This sequence originates from a human donor in a cohort sampled during active COVID-19. The rearrangement links TRBV11-2 to TRBJ2-2, with 11 nucleotides matching TRBD2. Sequencing was performed on peripheral blood. CDR3 DNA: TGTGCCAGCAGCTTAGCGGCTAGCGGGGGGCCCAGGGTCGGGGAGCTGTTTTTT. The encoded protein is CASSLAASGGPRVGELFF.